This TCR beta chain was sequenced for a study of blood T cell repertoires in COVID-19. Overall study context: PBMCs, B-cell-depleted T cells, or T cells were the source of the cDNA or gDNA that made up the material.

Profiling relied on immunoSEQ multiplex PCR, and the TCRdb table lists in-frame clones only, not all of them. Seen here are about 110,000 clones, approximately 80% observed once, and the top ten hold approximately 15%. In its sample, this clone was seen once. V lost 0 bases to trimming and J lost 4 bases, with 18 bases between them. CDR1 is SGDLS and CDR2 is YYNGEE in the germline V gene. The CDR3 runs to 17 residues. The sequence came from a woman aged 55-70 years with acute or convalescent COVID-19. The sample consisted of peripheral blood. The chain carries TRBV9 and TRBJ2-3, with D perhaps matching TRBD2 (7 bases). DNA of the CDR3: TGTGCCAGCAGCGTAGCTGGGGGGGGGCCCTGGTCAGATACGCAGTATTTT. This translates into CASSVAGGGPWSDTQYF.